This T cell receptor beta chain emerged from a study of CD8 T cells in ankylosing spondylitis. The study, taken as a whole, reports: Among TCR beta sequences, a motif of about 8 highly homologous variants appeared characteristic of ankylosing spondylitis blood. Reported data indicate significant enrichment of disease-linked clones within matched ankylosing spondylitis synovial fluid.

Each TCR beta library was made by quantitative 5'-RACE that incorporated molecular barcodes. TCRdb re-derived calls from the 5' RACE reads in MiXCR, one entry per CDR3 protein. The sample records a few hundred thousand distinct CDR3 sequences, over 15% being singletons. In the case of this clonotype: Its antigen remains unidentified.

Germline values: CDR1 SGHRS, CDR2 YFSETQ. After removal of 6 bases from V and 7 bases from J, the junction contained 7 bases not matched to a gene. This CDR3 is built from 15 residues. Sequenced sample: blood, either unsorted or a sorted T cell fraction (not recorded which). The chain employs TRBV5-1 and TRBJ1-6, with TRBD1 matching 10 bases. This clonotype was obtained from a male donor with ankylosing spondylitis. The CDR3 nucleotides read TGCGCCAGCACCCTCGGGACAGGGGCAAATTCACCCCTCCACTTT. As protein: CASTLGTGANSPLHF. Full variable domain (remainder filled in from reference TRBV5-1 and TRBJ1-6): KAGVTQTPRYLIKTRGQQVTLSCSPISGHRSVSWYQQTPGQGLQFLFEYFSETQRNKGNFPGRFSGRQFSNSRSEMNVSTLELGDSALYLCASTLGTGANSPLHFGNGTRLTVT.